The T cell receptor beta chain under discussion was sequenced for a study of blood T cells in healthy people across ages. Overall study results and limits: Diversity estimates from one million T cells were considered underestimates.

Germline CDR1 and CDR2: MNHEY and SVGEGT. J gave up 5 bases and V 7 bases, and 5 bases lay outside the gene matches. CDR3 length equals 13 residues. This clonotype appeared a single time. What it binds is unknown. Next came a second PCR, run for about 7 to 12 cycles, which used a sample-barcoded 5' primer along with a J-beta primer mix. TCRdb reprocessed the 5' RACE reads with MiXCR, giving one entry per CDR3 protein. The data contain over 950,000 distinct CDR3 sequences, roughly 47% of them singletons. This TCR derives from a woman aged 60-70 years in good health. Source material: blood. The chain couples TRBV6-2 or TRBV6-3 to TRBJ2-1; 7 bases match TRBD2. CDR3 sequence (DNA): TGTGCCAGCATTGGGAGGGTAGACAATGAGCAGTTCTTC. Translated: CASIGRVDNEQFF.